This T cell receptor (beta chain) was captured by sequencing in a study of cytomegalovirus exposure and HLA in healthy donors (dated by TCRdb to about 2017). Study-level background: An earlier analysis of roughly 570 of the donors reported approximately 260 Gb of sequence data and 117 million unique TCR beta sequences obtained from about 200 million T cells. An early release covering some 640 HLA-typed donors comprised approximately 300 gigabases of sequencing data and tens of millions of unique TCR sequences. The genetic ancestry cluster associated with self-reported Caucasian donors included around 76% of the roughly 410 genotyped donors. The study aimed to test whether cataloging public T cell receptors could reveal signatures of past pathogen exposure. Using immunosequencing, the study profiled T cell repertoires from approximately 700 subjects and related those repertoires to cytomegalovirus serostatus. Besides the first cohort of 666 subjects, a separate validation cohort made up of roughly 130 different subjects was used. To predict cytomegalovirus infection status, the study brought together high-throughput TCR immunosequencing, statistical association of individual TCRs with disease status, and machine learning. A later analysis re-analyzed previously published TCR beta repertoires from hundreds of donors and added high-resolution HLA genotyping to study TCR occurrence patterns. The later analysis used no new phenotypic data to find candidate immune exposures, relying instead on TCR beta sequences and their occurrence across donors. In an earlier analysis of over 550 of the donors, high-throughput TCR beta sequencing was used to judge whether each TCR beta V gene segment behaved as functional or pseudogenic. Donor age, sex, ethnicity and CMV serostatus were compiled together with the repertoire data. A later genetic analysis used genome-wide SNP genotypes for about 65% of the 666 donors, treating that subset as a discovery cohort. All discovery cohort repertoires had been generated using a single sequencing platform. HLA typing included class I and class II loci at four-digit resolution. Typing coverage differed by locus: A, B, C, DRB1 and DQB1 were typed in about 620-630 donors, DQA1 in about 550, DPA1 in 600 to 610, and DPB1 in 400 to 490. Because of strong linkage in the cohort, 4 to 6 DR-DQ haplotypes were treated as single units for association and clustering. On average, about 240,000 unique TCR beta nucleotide sequences were sequenced per donor among 300 to 500 genotyped donors of the cohort, with about 17% of those sequences being non-productive.

The germline V end is reduced by 5 bases and the J end by 0 bases; junction bases left unmatched: 6. CDR1 MDHEN and CDR2 SYDVKM are derived from the germline V gene. The CDR3 runs 15 residues from the cysteine to the phenylalanine. Only the CDR3 DNA stays, 45 bases, in frame from base 1. The library was obtained by the immunoSEQ multiplex PCR assay. A mixture of 60 forward primers for TCR Vbeta segments and 13 reverse primers for TCR Jbeta segments was used in the multiplex PCR. The CDR3 region of rearranged TCR beta genes was amplified from genomic DNA by a multiplex PCR assay. The Illumina HiSeq System was used to sequence the amplified TCR beta libraries as 87-base-pair reads. On the authors' methods: A later analysis counted about 80 million unique TCR beta chains across the 666 repertoires, and about 10 million of these chains were shared by at least two donors. Raw reads were error-corrected and collapsed into unique sequences by a nearest-neighbor algorithm in which closely related sequences were merged to remove PCR and sequencing errors. V, D and J gene segments were assigned by aligning CDR3 sequences to IMGT reference sequences. For a sequence to be retained, at least a six-nucleotide match to both a V gene segment and a J gene segment was required. Rearrangements were called productive when the CDR3 lacked stop codons and stayed in frame with V and J; all others were non-productive. Following IMGT convention, CDR3 was defined as the stretch from the second conserved V-encoded cysteine up to the conserved J-encoded phenylalanine. In an earlier analysis of 500 to 650 of the donors, sequences lacking an unambiguous match to a single V gene segment were excluded. In an earlier analysis of around 600 of the donors, V segments were called functional above 56.7% productive rearrangements and were called segregating when the between-donor standard deviation exceeded 5%. A statistical classification framework was built for diagnosing cytomegalovirus status from the catalog of TCR beta chain sequences. V and J gene assignment, in a later analysis, came from comparing TCR nucleotide sequences with IMGT/GENE-DB human TR gene sequences. In a later analysis, CDR3 sequences and most-parsimonious VDJ recombination scenarios were assigned using the TCRdist pipeline. In a later analysis, each TCR beta chain was defined by its CDR3 amino acid sequence together with its V-gene family, and reads lacking a unique V-gene family were excluded. In a later analysis, approximately 640 highly shared, low-generation-probability nucleotide sequences were removed to address suspected cross-contamination and a sequencing artifact. For each public chain, a later analysis derived a clonal expansion index from normalized ranks of inferred template counts within each repertoire. Generation probabilities in a later analysis came from a VDJ recombination model fitted to out-of-frame rearrangements, and those results were checked against IGoR. Hypergeometric tests were used in a later analysis to score TCR-TCR, TCR-HLA and TCR-CMV co-occurrence, with a repertoire-size bias correction applied to the TCR pairs. False discovery rates were estimated in a later analysis by permuting HLA or CMV assignments 20 times. In a later analysis, co-occurring TCRs were grouped using DBSCAN, with TCRdist sequence similarity added in when clustering inside HLA-allele-positive subsets. Repertoires with fewer than 30,000 or more than 120,000 public chains, plus five repertoires with anomalous nucleotide sharing, were excluded from co-occurrence clustering. TCRdb retrieved this table from immuneACCESS and kept in-frame rearrangements only. Not all clones are present; in checked studies, unresolved V genes account for under half, and no reason is known for the remainder. Clonal size and the V and J genes are those of that table, whereas D and trimming came from the DNA. The sample table shows 200,000 to 300,000 clones, and about 80% are seen once. The top ten clones comprise 8% of the sample.

Summary of the overall study and its limitations: In a later analysis, HLA-associated TCR beta chains were found to be more clonally expanded and to have lower generation probabilities than equally common non-associated chains. Because counts were too low, approximately 15 rarely observed V segments, including chromosome 9 orphons, were excluded from the earlier analysis of some 540 of the donors. The presence/absence analyses assumed that sequencing depth was roughly uniform across donors, and that assumption may not be true. According to a later analysis, parvovirus B19, influenza, CMV and Epstein-Barr virus appeared linked to several top co-occurrence clusters. In a later analysis, the rate of TCR association differed among HLA loci, with DRB1 alleles having the most associated TCRs and HLA-C alleles having the fewest. According to a later analysis, most CMV-associated TCR beta chains appeared to be HLA-restricted, and the HLA associations seemed to be driven largely by CMV exposure. A later analysis associated 16,951 TCR beta sequences with specific HLA alleles at a false discovery rate of 0.05. Because some donors lacked HLA typing at each locus, the association tests relied only on the typed subset. In an earlier analysis of under 600 of the donors, most TCR beta V segments were observed in productive rearrangements about 90% or about 30% of the time, broadly matching IMGT annotations. CMV serostatus was the only immune exposure information available for the cohort. According to a later genetic analysis, donors in an Asian-associated ancestry cluster had fewer N-insertions in productive TCRs than the roughly 670-donor mean. The authors suggested that the approach could potentially be generalized to other disease states and immunological phenotypes. Correlated functional status among segregating V segments might be attributable to linkage disequilibrium, but an unknown experimental factor could not be ruled out. A further reported finding was that TCR beta sequences accurately predicted the HLA-A and HLA-B alleles for most subjects in the first cohort. Some IMGT-functional V segments, including TRBV6-2 and TRBV6-3, could not be told apart with the 87-base-pair reads, so those segments were excluded. Assigning TCR associations to individual alleles was difficult when HLA alleles, especially DR and DQ, strongly co-occurred. Across donors, most TCR sequences were observed very rarely, whereas some public TCRs were present in many individuals. In vitro tests confirmed that three of the cytomegalovirus-associated TCR beta chains recognize cytomegalovirus antigens. A group of highly shared sequence variants was considered likely to be a technical artifact of the sequencing pipeline. The study listed 170 or so TCR beta chains as associated with cytomegalovirus. The classifier was reported to diagnose cytomegalovirus status with high specificity and sensitivity in both the original cohort and the validation cohort. In a later genetic analysis, a missense DCLRE1C variant was associated with V-gene and J-gene trimming of TCR beta chains, and the association was replicated in an independent cohort. The cohort was sequenced for TCR beta chains only, and without alpha or paired-chain data the features that could be detected were limited.

The cohort was made up of about 610 healthy bone marrow donors. Cohort members were all nominally healthy when sampled, although unrecorded immune exposures were likely present. The donor tested CMV seropositive, placing the donor among the roughly 270 seropositive members of the cohort. A peripheral blood sample was provided by each donor, and peripheral blood mononuclear cells were used for TCR beta sequencing. The Qiagen DNeasy Blood Extraction Kit was used to extract genomic DNA from the blood cell samples. This clone was counted a single time. Its target antigen remains unknown. No base quality values were provided; no much bigger clone lies one nucleotide off.

The chain uses TRBV28 and TRBJ2-7; TRBD1 aligns with 8 central bases. Sample: PBMCs. This sequence was found in a woman in her sixties in good health and CMV-seropositive. The CDR3 reads CASSPGQATSYEQYF. The nucleotide sequence reads as follows: TGTGCCAGCAGTCCGGGACAGGCAACCTCCTACGAGCAGTACTTC.